This T cell receptor (beta chain) was found in a study of T cell responses to AZD1222 COVID-19 vaccine. Method: immunoSEQ multiplex PCR; TCRdb's copy keeps in-frame clones and lacks some. The repertoire holds roughly 150,000 clones, with 91% as singletons. CDR1 and CDR2 (germline): LNHDA, SQIVND (reference sequence). Trimming shortened V by 8 bases and J by 9 bases, and 10 bases separated the two germline ends. This CDR3 is 11 amino acids long. This chain joins TRBV19 and TRBJ2-2; D is unresolved. This TCR came from an adult who received the AZD1222 COVID-19 vaccine. Sequencing was performed on peripheral blood, taken 28 days after the second AZD1222 dose. The CDR3 is CASERGRELFF. The CDR3 DNA sequence: TGTGCCAGTGAACGAGGCAGGGAGCTGTTTTTT.